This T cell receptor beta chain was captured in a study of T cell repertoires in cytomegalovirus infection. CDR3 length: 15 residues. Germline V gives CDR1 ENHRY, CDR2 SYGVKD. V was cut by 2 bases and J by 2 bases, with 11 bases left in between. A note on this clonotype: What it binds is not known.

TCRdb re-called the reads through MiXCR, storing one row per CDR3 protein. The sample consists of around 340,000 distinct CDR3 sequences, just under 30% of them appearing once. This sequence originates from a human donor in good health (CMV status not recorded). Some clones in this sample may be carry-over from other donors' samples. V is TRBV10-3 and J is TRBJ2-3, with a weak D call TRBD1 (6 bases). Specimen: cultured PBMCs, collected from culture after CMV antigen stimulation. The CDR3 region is CAISEIGQLTDTQYF. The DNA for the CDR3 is TGTGCCATCAGTGAGATAGGACAGCTCACAGATACGCAGTATTTT.